This T cell receptor beta chain was obtained from a study of T cell changes during pregnancy in multiple sclerosis. The V gene end was trimmed by 4 bases and the J gene end by 7 bases; junction bases not matched to a gene: 1. The CDR3 loop spans 12 amino acids. Germline CDR1 reads SGDLS; CDR2 reads YYNGEE. The data were produced by immunoSEQ multiplex PCR, yet TCRdb's version contains in-frame clones alone and is incomplete. The table shows just under 65,000 clones, with about 93% occurring only once. The material was CD8+ T cells from peripheral blood mononuclear cells, obtained in the second trimester of pregnancy. The TCR was taken from a female donor with multiple sclerosis, enrolled in a pregnancy study. The chain recombines TRBV9 with TRBJ2-2; 7 nucleotides align to TRBD1. The CDR3: CASSTGDGELFF. The DNA for the CDR3 is TGTGCCAGCAGCACAGGGGACGGGGAGCTGTTTTTT. The full variable domain, in which reference TRBV9 and TRBJ2-2 provide the parts outside the CDR3, is DSGVTQTPKHLITATGQRVTLRCSPRSGDLSVYWYQQSLDQGLQFLIQYYNGEERAKGNILERFSAQQFPDLHSELNLSSLELGDSALYFCASSTGDGELFFGEGSRLTVL.